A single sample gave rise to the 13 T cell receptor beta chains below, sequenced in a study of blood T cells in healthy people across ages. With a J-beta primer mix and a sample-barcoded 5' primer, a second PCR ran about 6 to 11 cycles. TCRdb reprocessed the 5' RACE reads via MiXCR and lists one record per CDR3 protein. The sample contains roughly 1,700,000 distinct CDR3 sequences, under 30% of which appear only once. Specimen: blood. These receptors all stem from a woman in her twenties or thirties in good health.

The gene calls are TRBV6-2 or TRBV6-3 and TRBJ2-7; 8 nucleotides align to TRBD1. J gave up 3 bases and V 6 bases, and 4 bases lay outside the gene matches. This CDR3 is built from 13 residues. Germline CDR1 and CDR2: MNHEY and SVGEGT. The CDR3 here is CASRLGQDYEQYF. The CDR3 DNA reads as TGTGCCAGCAGACTGGGACAGGACTACGAGCAGTACTTC.

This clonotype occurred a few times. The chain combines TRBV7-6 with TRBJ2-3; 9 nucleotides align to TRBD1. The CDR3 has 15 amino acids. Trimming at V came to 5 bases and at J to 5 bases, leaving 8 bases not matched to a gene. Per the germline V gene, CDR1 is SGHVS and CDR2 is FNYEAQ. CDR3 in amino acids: CASSLRDRDEDTQYF. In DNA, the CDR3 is TGTGCCAGCAGCCTCCGGGACAGGGATGAAGATACGCAGTATTTT.

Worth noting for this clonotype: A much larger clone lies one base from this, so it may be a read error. CDR3 protein: CACRTAGGSYNEQFF. The CDR3 coding sequence is TGTGCCTGCAGAACCGCGGGGGGATCCTACAATGAGCAGTTCTTC. This rearrangement joins TRBV28 to TRBJ2-1; 8 bases are a match to TRBD2. The CDR3 consists of 15 residues. Germline assignment: CDR1 MDHEN and CDR2 SYDVKM.

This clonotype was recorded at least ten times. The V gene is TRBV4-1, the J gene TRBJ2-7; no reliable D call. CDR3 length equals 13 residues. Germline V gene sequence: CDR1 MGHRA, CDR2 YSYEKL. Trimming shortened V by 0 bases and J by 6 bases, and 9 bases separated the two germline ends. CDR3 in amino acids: CASSQDAYFEQYF. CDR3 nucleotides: TGCGCCAGCAGCCAAGATGCGTATTTCGAGCAGTACTTC.

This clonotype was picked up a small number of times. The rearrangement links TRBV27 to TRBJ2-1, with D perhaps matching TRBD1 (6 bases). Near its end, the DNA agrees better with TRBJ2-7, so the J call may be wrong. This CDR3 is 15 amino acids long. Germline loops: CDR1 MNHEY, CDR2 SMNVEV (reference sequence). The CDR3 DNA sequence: TGTGCCAGCAGTTCGACAGGCCGCTCCTACAATGAGCAGTACTTC. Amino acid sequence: CASSSTGRSYNEQYF.

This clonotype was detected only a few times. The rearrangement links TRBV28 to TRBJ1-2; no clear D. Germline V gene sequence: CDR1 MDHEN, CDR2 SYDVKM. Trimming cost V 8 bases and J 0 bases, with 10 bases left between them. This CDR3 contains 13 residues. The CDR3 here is CASVGVANYGYTF. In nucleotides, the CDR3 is TGTGCCAGCGTGGGAGTTGCTAACTATGGCTACACCTTC.

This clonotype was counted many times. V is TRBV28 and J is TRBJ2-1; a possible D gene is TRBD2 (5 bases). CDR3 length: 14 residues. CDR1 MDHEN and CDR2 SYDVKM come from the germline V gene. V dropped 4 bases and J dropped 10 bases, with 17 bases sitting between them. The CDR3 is CASSSPSREREQFF. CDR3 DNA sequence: TGTGCCAGCAGTTCCCCCAGTCGGGAACGAGAGCAGTTCTTC.

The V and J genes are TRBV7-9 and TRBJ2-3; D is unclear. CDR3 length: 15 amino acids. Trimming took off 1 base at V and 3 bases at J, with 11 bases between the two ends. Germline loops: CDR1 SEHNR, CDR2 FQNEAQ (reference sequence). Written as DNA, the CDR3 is TGTGCCAGCAGCTTAGTGCTGGGGAAGACAGATACGCAGTATTTT. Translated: CASSLVLGKTDTQYF. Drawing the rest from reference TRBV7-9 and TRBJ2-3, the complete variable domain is DTGVSQNPRHKITKRGQNVTFRCDPISEHNRLYWYRQTLGQGPEFLTYFQNEAQLEKSRLLSDRFSAERPKGSFSTLEIQRTEQGDSAMYLCASSLVLGKTDTQYFGPGTRLTVL.

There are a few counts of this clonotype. In nucleotides, the CDR3 is TGTGCCAGCAGTTCCCCACTCGACTACAGGGGTTCCTACGAGCAGTACTTC. It is translated as CASSSPLDYRGSYEQYF. The chain carries TRBV28 and TRBJ2-7, with 7 bases aligning to TRBD1. Germline lookup yields CDR1 MDHEN and CDR2 SYDVKM. The V segment lost 4 bases and the J segment 1 base; nucleotides outside the gene matches: 13. The CDR3 sequence is 17 residues long.

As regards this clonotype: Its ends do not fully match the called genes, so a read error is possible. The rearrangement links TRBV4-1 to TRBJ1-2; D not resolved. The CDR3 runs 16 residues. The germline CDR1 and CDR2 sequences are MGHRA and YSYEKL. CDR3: CASGQGLQADNYGYTF. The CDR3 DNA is TGCGCCAGCGGCCAAGGGCTCCAGGCGGATAACTATGGCTACACCTTC.

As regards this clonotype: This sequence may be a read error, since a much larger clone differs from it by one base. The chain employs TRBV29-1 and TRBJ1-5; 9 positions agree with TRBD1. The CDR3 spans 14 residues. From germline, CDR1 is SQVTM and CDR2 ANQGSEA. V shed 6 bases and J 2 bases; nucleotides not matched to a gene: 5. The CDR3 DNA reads TGCAGCGTGAGACAGGGGGTGGGCAATCAGCCCCAGCATTTT. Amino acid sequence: CSVRQGVGNQPQHF. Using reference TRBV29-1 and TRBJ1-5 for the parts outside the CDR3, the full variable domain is SAVISQKPSRDICQRGTSLTIQCQVDSQVTMMFWYRQQPGQSLTLIATANQGSEATYESGFVIDKFPISRPNLTFSTLTVSNMSPEDSSIYLCSVRQGVGNQPQHFGDGTRLSIL.

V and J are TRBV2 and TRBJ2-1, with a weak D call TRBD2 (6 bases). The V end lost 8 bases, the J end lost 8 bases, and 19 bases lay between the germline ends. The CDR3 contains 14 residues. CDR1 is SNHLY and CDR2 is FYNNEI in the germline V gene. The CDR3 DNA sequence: TGTGCCAGCGGAGGAGAGGGGCGGGGCCATGAGCAGTTCTTC. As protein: CASGGEGRGHEQFF.

For the CDR3, the DNA is TGCAGCGTTGAGGCCAAGAGCACCTACGAGCAGTACTTC. This sequence encodes CSVEAKSTYEQYF. The chain links TRBV29-1 to TRBJ2-7; D is unresolved. Germline V gene sequence: CDR1 SQVTM, CDR2 ANQGSEA. This CDR3 is 13 amino acids long. V was shortened by 3 bases and J by 2 bases, with 11 bases between the two germline ends.